This T cell receptor beta chain emerged from a study of cytotoxic CD8 clonotypes in ibrutinib-treated CLL. Trimming cost V 1 base and J 1 base, with 7 bases left between them. CDR3 size: 15 residues. Germline V gene lookup returns CDR1 MNHNY and CDR2 SVGAGI (reference sequence). TCRdb keeps only in-frame clones here, not all; method: immunoSEQ multiplex PCR. Of about 72,000 clones in the sample, about 84% are singletons; the top ten hold approximately 7.7%. The sequence was obtained from a human donor with chronic lymphocytic leukemia. The sequenced sample was PBMCs, obtained at disease progression, from a patient treated with ibrutinib. The V and J genes are TRBV6-6 and TRBJ2-2; a weak D match, TRBD1 (6 bases). The chain's CDR3 is CASSYLGGNTGELFF. In DNA form, the CDR3 reads TGTGCCAGCAGTTACTTAGGGGGGAACACCGGGGAGCTGTTTTTT.